The entry below gives a single T cell receptor beta chain sequence along with its context. Its antigen remains unidentified. This specimen belongs to a study of OX40 agonist ivuxolimab in advanced cancers. Study observations and caveats: Clones of CD4+ and CD8+ blood T cells grew by week 6 at doses of 0.1 to 3.0 mg/kg.

Sequencing used immunoSEQ multiplex PCR; TCRdb keeps in-frame clones, though not all of them. The table includes under 50,000 clones, around 92% detected once. V lost 0 bases to trimming and J lost 9 bases, with 20 bases between them. This CDR3 has 16 residues. CDR1 and CDR2 from the germline V gene are MNHEY and SVGAGI. The origin of this receptor is an adult with an advanced solid tumor such as melanoma, head and neck, liver or kidney cancer. V gene TRBV6-5 combines with J gene TRBJ1-1; D perhaps matches TRBD1 (5 bases). The starting material was CD4+ or CD8+ T cells sorted from blood, obtained in a trial of the OX40 agonist ivuxolimab. The CDR3 coding sequence is TGTGCCAGCAGTTACTCGAGTGTAGGGGTACTTTCCAAAGCTTTCTTT. As protein: CASSYSSVGVLSKAFF.